This T cell receptor (beta chain) was sequenced for a study of shared clonotypes between healthy human individuals. As for the study in general: Used for every donor were three CD4 naive, three CD4 memory, two CD8 naive and one CD8 memory plate.

Some clones are missing from TCRdb's copy, which holds only in-frame ones; the method was immunoSEQ multiplex PCR. The sample contains about 2 million clones, approximately 95% of which appear only once. CDR3 size: 16 residues. V lost 3 bases, J lost 8 bases, and 20 bases lay in between. Germline V CDR1 and CDR2: MGHRA, YSYEKL. CD45RO-negative, CCR7-selected cells formed the naive CD8 fraction, which excluded terminally differentiated effector memory CD45RA+ cells. The study, taken as a whole, reports: Rarefaction exposed incomplete sorted-subset sequencing despite large depth.

With respect to this clone: Antigen unknown.

This chain connects TRBV4-1 to TRBJ1-3; D not resolved. This sequence was found in a man aged 18 to 30 in good health. The sequenced material came from naive CD8+ T cells sorted from blood. The CDR3 loop is CASSQILQGRGDTIYF. As DNA, the CDR3 is TGCGCCAGCAGCCAGATACTACAAGGGCGAGGAGACACCATATATTTT.